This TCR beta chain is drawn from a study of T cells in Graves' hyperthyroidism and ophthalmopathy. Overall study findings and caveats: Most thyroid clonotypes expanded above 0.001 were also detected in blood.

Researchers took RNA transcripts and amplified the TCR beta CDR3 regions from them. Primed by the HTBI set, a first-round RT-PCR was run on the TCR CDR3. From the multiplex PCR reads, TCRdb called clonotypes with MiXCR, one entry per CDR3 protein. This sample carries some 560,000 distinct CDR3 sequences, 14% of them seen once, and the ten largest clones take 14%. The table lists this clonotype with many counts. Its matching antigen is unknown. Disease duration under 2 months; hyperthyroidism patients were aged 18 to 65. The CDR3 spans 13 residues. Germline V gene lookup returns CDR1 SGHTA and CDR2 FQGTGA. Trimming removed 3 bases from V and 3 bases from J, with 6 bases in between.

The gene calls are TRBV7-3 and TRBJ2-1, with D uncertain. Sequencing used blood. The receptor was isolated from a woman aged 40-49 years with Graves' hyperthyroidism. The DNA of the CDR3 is TGTGCCAGCAGCTTCGAGGACTACAATGAGCAGTTCTTC. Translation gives CASSFEDYNEQFF.